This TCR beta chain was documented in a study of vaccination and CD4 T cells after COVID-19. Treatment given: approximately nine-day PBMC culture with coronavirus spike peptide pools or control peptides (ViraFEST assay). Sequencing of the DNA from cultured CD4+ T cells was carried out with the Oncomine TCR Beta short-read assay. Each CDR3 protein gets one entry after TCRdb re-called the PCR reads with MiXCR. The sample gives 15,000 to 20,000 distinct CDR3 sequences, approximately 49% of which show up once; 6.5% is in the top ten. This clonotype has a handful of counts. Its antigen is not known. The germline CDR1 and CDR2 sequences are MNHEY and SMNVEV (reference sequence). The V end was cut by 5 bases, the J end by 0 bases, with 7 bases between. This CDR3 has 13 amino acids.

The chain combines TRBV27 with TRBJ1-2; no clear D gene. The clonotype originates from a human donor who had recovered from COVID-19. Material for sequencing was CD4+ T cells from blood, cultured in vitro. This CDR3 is CASSRTANYGYTF. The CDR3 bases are TGTGCCAGCAGTCGAACTGCTAACTATGGCTACACCTTC.